The clone carrying this TCR beta chain was detected a few times. TCRdb re-called the 5' RACE reads with MiXCR, one entry per CDR3 protein. The sample lists over 120,000 distinct CDR3 sequences, 20% to 25% occurring once. This entry belongs to a study of T-cell memory formation after mild COVID-19. CDR1 is SGDLS, CDR2 YYNGEE, per germline. The CDR3 totals 13 residues. With 0 bases removed from V and 2 bases from J, the gap between germline ends came to 4 bases. The TCR sequence derives from an adult woman who had mild COVID-19 (a few samples of this study predate the infection). Cell type and time point are not known. The chain is built from TRBV9 and TRBJ2-3; no clear D. Sequencing used PBMCs or a T cell subset sorted from them (not recorded which). CDR3: CASSVGHTDTQYF. The DNA of the CDR3 is TGTGCCAGCAGCGTAGGACACACAGATACGCAGTATTTT.